This T cell receptor beta chain was recorded in a study of OX40 agonist ivuxolimab in advanced cancers. Describing the broader study: Ivuxolimab was a fully human IgG2 agonistic monoclonal antibody targeting the costimulatory receptor OX40 (CD134). In the dose-escalation cohort, more than 80% of patients were male, and the mean age was around 60 years with a range of roughly 23 to 79. Three dose-escalation patients achieved partial responses, one with hepatocellular carcinoma and two with cutaneous melanoma. Intravenous ivuxolimab was administered to patients every 2 weeks at six dose levels: 0.01, 0.1, 0.3, 1.5, 3 and 10 mg/kg. The monotherapy dose-escalation portion (N ≈ 52 patients) of the phase I ivuxolimab trial is reported in the paper. Of the approximately 54 patients in dose escalation, around 19 had hepatocellular carcinoma, roughly 15 had melanoma, 9 had renal cell carcinoma and 9 had head and neck cancer. Prior anti-PD-1, anti-PD-L1 or anti-CTLA-4 therapy was permitted, and checkpoint inhibitors had been received by approximately 39% of dose-escalation patients. Peripheral TCRbeta sequencing was intended to test whether TCR sequence diversity was altered and clonal T-cell expansion was caused by ivuxolimab. Summary of the overall study and its limitations: In partial responders in the 0.1-3.0 mg/kg groups, normalized peripheral clonal expansion was found to be among the lowest, especially among CD8+ T cells. Antigen specificity was not determined for the clonally expanded peripheral T cells. Clonal expansion of both CD4+ and CD8+ blood T cells was observed from baseline to week 6 at doses 0.1 to 3.0 mg/kg. Low levels of normalized T-cell clonal expansion were also seen in some patients who did not respond. After ivuxolimab, expanded clones were on average more numerous among CD8+ T cells than among CD4+ T cells.

A word on this clone: Its cognate antigen has yet to be identified. Base qualities are not at hand, and no much larger clone is one base apart.

Genomic DNA was extracted from sorted cells for sequencing of the TCRbeta CDR3 region. The immunoSEQ Assay was used for sequencing of TCRbeta CDR3 regions. Here the immuneACCESS table is served through TCRdb, limited to in-frame sequences with V and J called. Missing clones are a known gap in these copies; in checked studies unresolved V genes cover under half, and the rest lacks a known reason. This sample holds tens of thousands of clones; about 89% were observed only once. Of the sample, 1.5% to 2% is held by the ten largest clones. Patients with a history of autoimmune disease or receiving systemic immunosuppression were excluded from the trial. In every dose cohort, peripheral blood was drawn for TCR sequencing at baseline, cycle 4 day 1, and cycle 7 day 1. Samples came from an open-label, multicenter, first-in-human phase I dose-escalation trial of ivuxolimab. The trial enrolled adults with locally advanced or metastatic head and neck squamous cell, hepatocellular, melanoma or renal cell carcinoma. Before TCR sequencing, CD4+ T cells and CD8+ T cells from peripheral blood were sorted into separate populations.

CDR1 and CDR2 are drawn from the germline V gene (reference sequence): SGHKS, YYEKEE. Its CDR3 holds 15 amino acids, cysteine through phenylalanine. Just CDR3 DNA is preserved here, 45 bases in frame from base 1. At the junction V is shortened by 4 bases and J by 4 bases; bases outside the gene matches: 9. The chain joins TRBV5-5 to TRBJ1-1, with TRBD1 matching 8 junction bases. The TCR was taken from an adult with an advanced solid tumor such as melanoma, head and neck, liver or kidney cancer. Sequenced material: CD4+ or CD8+ T cells sorted from blood, taken in a trial of the OX40 agonist ivuxolimab. The CDR3: CASSIRQGWGTEAFF. In nucleotides, the sequence is TGTGCCAGCAGCATTAGACAGGGGTGGGGCACTGAAGCTTTCTTT.